At least ten counts were recorded for the clone carrying this T cell receptor (beta chain). Time point reported: patch test 2, 6 weeks after DPC sensitization. Sample treatment: therapeutic diphenylcyclopropenone sensitization with weekly scalp DPC. This specimen comes from a study of human T cells and chemical hapten exposure. The CDR3 covers 14 residues. Germline CDR1 and CDR2: GTSNPN and SVGIG (reference sequence). The V end was cut by 8 bases, the J end by 2 bases, with 15 bases between. Within the library, unique molecular identifiers were attached to each individual cDNA molecule. A single record per CDR3 protein comes from TCRdb applying MiXCR to the RACE reads. The repertoire holds about 140,000 distinct CDR3 sequences, around 11% seen once, with about 1.4% in the top ten.

The sample here was whole blood, taken in connection with sensitization to the hapten diphenylcyclopropenone (DPC). The chain is built from TRBV30 and TRBJ2-2, with D possibly being TRBD1 (5 bases). This TCR derives from a woman in her forties or fifties with alopecia areata. Some clones in this sample may be carry-over from other donors' samples. The CDR3 loop reads CALDPQGNTGELFF. CDR3 DNA: TGTGCCCTGGACCCCCAGGGAAACACCGGGGAGCTGTTTTTT.